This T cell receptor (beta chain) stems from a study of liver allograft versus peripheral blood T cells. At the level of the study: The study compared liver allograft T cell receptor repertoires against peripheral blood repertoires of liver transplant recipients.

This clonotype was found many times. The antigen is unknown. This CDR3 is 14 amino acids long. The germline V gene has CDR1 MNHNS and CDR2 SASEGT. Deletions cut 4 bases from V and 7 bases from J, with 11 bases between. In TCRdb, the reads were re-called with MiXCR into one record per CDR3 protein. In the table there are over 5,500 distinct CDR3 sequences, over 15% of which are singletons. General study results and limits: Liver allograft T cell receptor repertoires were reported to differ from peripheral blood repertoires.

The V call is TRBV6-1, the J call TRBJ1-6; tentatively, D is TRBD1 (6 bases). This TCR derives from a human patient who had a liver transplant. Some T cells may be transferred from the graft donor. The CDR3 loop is CASSGWTANSPLHF. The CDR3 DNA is TGTGCCAGCAGTGGATGGACAGCAAATTCACCCCTCCACTTT.